The 21 T cell receptor beta chains listed next were all sequenced from one sample in a study of T cell repertoires in aging, cancer and after chemotherapy (dated by TCRdb to between 2017 and 2020). TCR beta rearrangements were amplified from genomic DNA isolated from peripheral blood, not from sorted cells or RNA. Reads for this sample came from an Illumina MiSeq. Rearranged TRB sequences spanning V, D and J segments were amplified in a multiplex touch-down PCR with a mixed TRB-A/B primer pool. TCRdb reprocessing: public reads trimmed at Q25 with fastp, clones called with MiXCR, in-frame beta chains kept. All rows with the same CDR3 protein become a single entry with the most common DNA and genes. This sample gives roughly 9,000 distinct CDR3 sequences in total; approximately 31% of them show up just once. Of the sample, about an eighth falls within the top ten clones. Input material: blood. Every receptor here comes from a human donor in good health. The donor label of this sample is uncertain.

V usage is TRBV5-6 and J usage is TRBJ2-7; 12 bases match TRBD2. The junction had 8 bases not matched to a gene; V was cut back by 0 bases and J by 7 bases. Germline CDR1 SGHDT, CDR2 YYEEEE. This CDR3 is built from 16 residues. As DNA, the CDR3 is TGTGCCAGCAGCTTGGTGACTAGCGGGGGAGGACGGGAGCAGTACTTC. It codes for CASSLVTSGGGREQYF.

The chain has TRBV7-9 and TRBJ2-1; D may be TRBD2 (6 bases). Germline CDR1 SEHNR, CDR2 FQNEAQ (reference sequence). The V end lost 5 bases, the J end lost 0 bases, and 14 bases lay between the germline ends. The CDR3 loop spans 16 amino acids. Here the CDR3 reads CASSQDAGSSYNEQFF. CDR3 nucleotides: TGTGCCAGCAGCCAAGACGCGGGAAGCTCCTACAATGAGCAGTTCTTC. Full variable domain (rest looked up from reference TRBV7-9 and TRBJ2-1): DTGVSQNPRHKITKRGQNVTFRCDPISEHNRLYWYRQTLGQGPEFLTYFQNEAQLEKSRLLSDRFSAERPKGSFSTLEIQRTEQGDSAMYLCASSQDAGSSYNEQFFGPGTRLTVL.

The chain links TRBV5-1 to TRBJ1-4; TRBD1 aligns across 9 bases. The CDR3 sequence is 14 residues long. Germline assignment: CDR1 SGHRS and CDR2 YFSETQ. V gave up 2 bases and J gave up 6 bases; unmatched junction bases: 2. In DNA, the CDR3 is TGCGCCAGCAGCTTACAGGGGGCAGATGAAAAACTGTTTTTT. This gives the protein CASSLQGADEKLFF.

The V and J genes are TRBV7-2 and TRBJ2-7; 9 bases line up with TRBD1. CDR3 length: 14 amino acids. Germline CDR1 reads SGHTA; CDR2 reads FQGNSA. V gave up 4 bases and J gave up 6 bases; unmatched junction bases: 7. CDR3 sequence reads: CASSWWTGAGEQYF. CDR3 coding DNA: TGTGCCAGCAGCTGGTGGACAGGGGCGGGCGAGCAGTACTTC.

The chain recombines TRBV5-4 with TRBJ1-5, with D perhaps TRBD1 (6 bases). V lost 0 bases and J 3 bases, leaving 10 bases between the germline ends. The CDR3 sequence is 15 residues long. Per germline, CDR1 SGHNT and CDR2 YYREEE (reference sequence). The chain's CDR3 is CASSLGGTINQPQHF. The CDR3 nucleotides are TGTGCCAGCAGCTTGGGCGGGACAATCAATCAGCCCCAGCATTTT.

This chain joins TRBV15 and TRBJ1-6, with D hard to call. CDR1 is LNHNV, CDR2 YYDKDF, per germline (reference sequence). The V end lost 0 bases, the J end lost 7 bases, and 4 bases lay between the germline ends. This CDR3 has 13 amino acids. The CDR3 region has the DNA TGTGCCACCAGCAGAGATCAGAATTCACCCCTCCACTTT. It specifies CATSRDQNSPLHF. The variable domain in full, completed from reference TRBV15 and TRBJ1-6, reads DAMVIQNPRYQVTQFGKPVTLSCSQTLNHNVMYWYQQKSSQAPKLLFHYYDKDFNNEADTPDNFQSRRPNTSFCFLDIRSPGLGDTAMYLCATSRDQNSPLHFGNGTRLTVT.

The count of this clonotype is one. Possible read error: a much larger clone is one base away. This chain uses TRBV19 with TRBJ1-2; D is ambiguous. Deletions cut 4 bases from V and 7 bases from J, with 13 bases between. Germline lookup yields CDR1 LNHDA and CDR2 SQIVND (reference sequence). CDR3 length equals 13 residues. The CDR3 protein is CASSKNSESGYTF. The CDR3 DNA follows: TGTGCCAGTAGTAAAAACAGTGAAAGTGGCTACACCTTC.

CDR3 sequence (DNA): TGTGCCAGTAGCTACGGAGGGTTTGGCTACACCTTC. Translated, it gives CASSYGGFGYTF. The genes are TRBV19 and TRBJ1-2, with D hard to call. V was clipped by 6 bases and J by 7 bases, with 12 bases between them. The CDR3 loop spans 12 amino acids. Germline values: CDR1 LNHDA, CDR2 SQIVND (reference sequence).

This clonotype was picked up one time. The genes are TRBV6-1 and TRBJ2-5; 13 nucleotides align to TRBD2. The CDR3 has 17 residues. Germline assignment: CDR1 MNHNS and CDR2 SASEGT. V trimming: 4 bases; J trimming: 0 bases; junction bases outside the gene matches: 5. CDR3 amino acids: CASSVALAGGYQETQYF. The CDR3 DNA reads as TGTGCCAGCAGTGTGGCACTAGCGGGGGGGTACCAAGAGACCCAGTACTTC.

This clonotype came up a few times. The chain has TRBV15 and TRBJ2-1; TRBD1 aligns across 8 bases. Germline V gene lookup returns CDR1 LNHNV and CDR2 YYDKDF (reference sequence). The J segment lost 4 bases and the V segment lost 0 bases, leaving 2 bases of the junction unmatched. CDR3 length equals 15 residues. CDR3 in amino acids: CATSRERQGYNEQFF. DNA of the CDR3: TGTGCCACCAGCAGAGAAAGACAGGGGTACAATGAGCAGTTCTTC.

By sample fraction, this clonotype is medium-sized. The chain recombines TRBV12-3 or TRBV12-4 with TRBJ2-2; D gene unclear. V was cut by 5 bases and J by 0 bases, with 10 bases left in between. This CDR3 spans 15 amino acids. This CDR3 reads CASSPRTANTGELFF. As DNA, the CDR3 is TGTGCCAGCAGTCCAAGGACCGCGAACACCGGGGAGCTGTTTTTT.

J is TRBJ2-7 and V is TRBV6-1, with 7 bases fitting TRBD2. Germline V gene sequence: CDR1 MNHNS, CDR2 SASEGT. Germline trimming cut 5 bases from V and 2 bases from J; bases unmatched to any gene: 15. This CDR3 has 17 amino acids. The CDR3 spells CASSYSNSVAGAYEQYF. In nucleotides, the CDR3 is TGTGCCAGCAGTTACTCGAACTCGGTTGCGGGGGCCTACGAGCAGTACTTC.

A few counts support this clonotype. This chain links TRBV6-6 with TRBJ2-1; a weak D match, TRBD2 (6 bases). V lost 2 bases and J lost 4, with 9 bases in between. Germline CDR1 is MNHNY and CDR2 is SVGAGI (reference sequence). The length of the CDR3 is 14 residues. The CDR3 sequence: CASSYAGRYNEQFF. Here the CDR3 DNA reads TGTGCCAGCAGTTACGCGGGGCGATACAATGAGCAGTTCTTC.

The V call is TRBV6-6, the J call TRBJ2-5, with a weak D call TRBD2 (7 bases). The CDR3 covers 14 residues. Between the trimmed V and J ends, which lost 6 bases and 5 bases, there was a span of 16 bases. The germline CDR1 and CDR2 sequences are MNHNY and SVGAGI (reference sequence). CDR3 sequence: CASSPRGGLETQYF. CDR3 DNA: TGTGCCAGCAGCCCTAGGGGGGGTTTGGAGACCCAGTACTTC.

There are a few counts of this clonotype. The chain has TRBV30 and TRBJ2-5; tentative D call: TRBD2 (6 bases). The V gene's germline CDR1 is GTSNPN and CDR2 SVGIG (reference sequence). V gave up 0 bases and J gave up 7 bases, with 9 bases separating them. CDR3 length: 12 amino acids. The DNA of the CDR3 is TGTGCCTGGAGTGTGGGGGGAGTGACCCAGTACTTC. Amino acid sequence: CAWSVGGVTQYF. Supplemented by reference TRBV30 and TRBJ2-5, the full variable domain reads SQTIHQWPATLVQPVGSPLSLECTVEGTSNPNLYWYRQAAGRGLQLLFYSVGIGQISSEVPQNLSASRPQDRQFILSSKKLLLSDSGFYLCAWSVGGVTQYFGPGTRLLVL.

This clonotype was detected a few times. V is TRBV12-3 or TRBV12-4 and J is TRBJ1-2, with no clear D. The CDR3 spans 12 residues. The V gene lost 7 bases and the J gene lost 4 bases, with 10 bases spanning the gap. Written as DNA, the CDR3 is TGTGCCAGCACCAAGTTTGGCTATGGCTACACCTTC. As protein: CASTKFGYGYTF.

This clonotype came up a few times. The DNA for the CDR3 is TGTGCCAGTAGACGGGGAAATGGGGAGACCCAGTACTTC. Its protein is CASRRGNGETQYF. The chain employs TRBV19 and TRBJ2-5, with a possible D match to TRBD2 (5 bases). This CDR3 is built from 13 residues. V lost 6 bases to trimming and J lost 5 bases, with 13 bases between them. Germline V gives CDR1 LNHDA, CDR2 SQIVND (reference sequence).

This clonotype was recorded a few times. V and J are TRBV12-3 or TRBV12-4 and TRBJ1-5; D unresolved. The V end lost 10 bases, the J end lost 7 bases, and 17 bases lay between the germline ends. The CDR3 length is 13 residues. The DNA of the CDR3 is TGTGCCACCAACCATGGGGTCCACCAGCCCCAGCATTTT. This gives the protein CATNHGVHQPQHF.

The chain employs TRBV12-3 or TRBV12-4 and TRBJ1-1; tentative D call: TRBD1 (6 bases). The CDR3 totals 13 residues. V was clipped by 5 bases and J by 1 base, with 8 bases between them. The CDR3: CASSRQENTEAFF. The CDR3 DNA sequence: TGTGCCAGCAGTCGACAGGAGAACACTGAAGCTTTCTTT.

The chain uses TRBV6-1 and TRBJ2-3, with TRBD2 identical over 8 bases. The V gene's germline CDR1 is MNHNS and CDR2 SASEGT. V was pared by 4 bases and J by 4 bases, with 7 bases of the junction left unmatched. This CDR3 is built from 15 residues. CDR3 sequence (DNA): TGTGCCAGCAGTGTCGACGGGGGGGGCCCAGATACGCAGTATTTT. Protein: CASSVDGGGPDTQYF.

The rearrangement joins TRBV20-1 to TRBJ2-5, with 7 bases aligning to TRBD2. V lost 0 bases, J lost 2 bases, and 9 bases stayed unmatched. The germline V gene encodes CDR1 DFQATT and CDR2 SNEGSKA (reference sequence). This CDR3 is built from 16 residues. The CDR3 DNA follows: TGCAGTGCTAGAGACGTCCCCGGACTAGAGCAAGAGACCCAGTACTTC. Translating it yields CSARDVPGLEQETQYF.